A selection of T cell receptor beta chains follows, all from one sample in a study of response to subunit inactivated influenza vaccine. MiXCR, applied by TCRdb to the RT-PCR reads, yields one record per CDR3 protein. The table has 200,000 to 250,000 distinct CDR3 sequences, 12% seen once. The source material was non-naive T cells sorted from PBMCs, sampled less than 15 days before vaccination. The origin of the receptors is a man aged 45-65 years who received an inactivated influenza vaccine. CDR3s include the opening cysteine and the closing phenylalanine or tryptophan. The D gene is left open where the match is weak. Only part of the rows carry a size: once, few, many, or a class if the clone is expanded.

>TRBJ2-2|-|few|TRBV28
CASSPLGVTGELFF
TGTGCCAGCAGTCCGCTGGGTGTCACCGGGGAGCTGTTTTTT
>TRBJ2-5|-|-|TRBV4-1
CASSPGLLCFLETQYF
TGTGCCAGCAGCCCCGGGCTGCTGTGCTTTCTCGAGACCCAGTACTTC
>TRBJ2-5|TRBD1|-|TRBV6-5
CASSYGGTGGFGETQYF
TGTGCCAGCAGTTATGGGGGGACAGGGGGCTTCGGAGAGACCCAGTACTTC
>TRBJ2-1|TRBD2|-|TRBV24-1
CATSDLSRGGPLLFF
TGTGCCACCAGTGATTTGTCCCGGGGGGGCCCTCTTTTGTTCTTC
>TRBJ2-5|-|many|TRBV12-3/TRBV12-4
CASSLGYQETQYF
TGTGCCAGCAGTTTGGGATACCAAGAGACCCAGTACTTC
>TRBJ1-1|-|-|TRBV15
CATSSLEGGTEAFF
TGTGCCACCAGCAGCCTCGAAGGGGGCACTGAAGCTTTCTTT
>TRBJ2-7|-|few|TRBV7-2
CASSLETSYEQYF
TGTGCCAGCAGCTTAGAAACCAGCTACGAGCAGTACTTC
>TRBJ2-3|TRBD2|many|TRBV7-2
CASSPRLADGTDTQYF
TGTGCCAGCAGCCCGAGACTAGCGGATGGCACAGATACGCAGTATTTT
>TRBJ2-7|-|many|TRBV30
CAWKPTPGSYEQYF
TGTGCCTGGAAACCGACCCCTGGGTCCTACGAGCAGTACTTC
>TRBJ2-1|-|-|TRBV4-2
CASSPPPGDSYNEQFF
TGTGCCAGCAGCCCCCCACCTGGGGATTCCTACAATGAGCAGTTCTTC
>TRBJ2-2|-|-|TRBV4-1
CASSQDRGQGATSGSFTGELFF
TGCGCCAGCAGCCAAGATAGGGGACAGGGGGCGACTAGCGGGAGTTTCACCGGGGAGCTGTTTTTT
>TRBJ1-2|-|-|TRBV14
CASSQESGTGKFWGGYTF
TGTGCCAGCAGCCAAGAATCCGGGACTGGGAAATTTTGGGGCGGCTACACCTTC
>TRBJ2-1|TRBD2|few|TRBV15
CATRGGQGSYNEQFF
TGTGCCACCAGGGGAGGGCAGGGATCCTACAATGAGCAGTTCTTC
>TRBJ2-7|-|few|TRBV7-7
CASSLVGCERAYEQYF
TGTGCCAGCAGCTTAGTAGGTTGCGAACGTGCCTACGAGCAGTACTTC
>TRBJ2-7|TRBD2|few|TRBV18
CASSSLAGGYEQYF
TGTGCCAGCTCATCACTAGCGGGAGGCTACGAGCAGTACTTC
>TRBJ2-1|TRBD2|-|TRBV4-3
CASSPNGAGSSYNEQFF
TGCGCCAGCAGCCCCAACGGAGCGGGGAGCTCCTACAATGAGCAGTTCTTC
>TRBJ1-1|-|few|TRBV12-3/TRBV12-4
CASIQGPANTEAFF
TGTGCCAGCATCCAGGGTCCAGCGAACACTGAAGCTTTCTTT
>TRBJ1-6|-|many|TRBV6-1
CASSLGFGSPLHF
TGTGCCAGCAGTCTGGGTTTCGGTTCACCCCTCCACTTT
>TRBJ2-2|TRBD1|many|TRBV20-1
CSASPFSWTGSSGELFF
TGCAGTGCTAGTCCTTTTAGTTGGACAGGGAGTTCCGGGGAGCTGTTTTTT
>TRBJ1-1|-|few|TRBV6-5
CASSRHGESAFF
TGTGCCAGCAGCAGACATGGCGAAAGCGCTTTCTTT
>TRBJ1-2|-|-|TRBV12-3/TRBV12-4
CASSLNRLRTWTSGYTF
TGTGCCAGCAGTTTAAATAGGCTGCGGACATGGACATCCGGCTACACCTTC
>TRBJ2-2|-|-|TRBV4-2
CASSQSSRATGELFF
TGTGCCAGCAGCCAAAGTTCCAGGGCCACCGGGGAGCTGTTTTTT
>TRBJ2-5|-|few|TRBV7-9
CASSLLFGVGETQYF
TGTGCCAGCAGCTTATTGTTCGGGGTCGGGGAGACCCAGTACTTC
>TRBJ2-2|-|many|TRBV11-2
CASSLDAGIGELFF
TGTGCCAGCAGCTTAGATGCGGGAATCGGGGAGCTGTTTTTT
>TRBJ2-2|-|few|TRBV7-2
CASRMMHRDTGELFF
TGTGCCAGCAGGATGATGCATCGTGACACCGGGGAGCTGTTTTTT
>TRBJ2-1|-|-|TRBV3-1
CASSQQVPGTQVVNEQFF
TGTGCCAGCAGCCAACAGGTCCCCGGGACACAGGTGGTTAATGAGCAGTTCTTC
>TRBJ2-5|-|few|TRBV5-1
CASSVGHPQETQYF
TGCGCCAGCAGCGTTGGTCATCCCCAAGAGACCCAGTACTTC
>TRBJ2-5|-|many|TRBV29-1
CSVGGYQETQYF
TGCAGCGTTGGAGGCTACCAAGAGACCCAGTACTTC
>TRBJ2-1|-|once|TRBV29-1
CSVLAGIEQFF
TGCAGCGTTTTAGCCGGGATTGAGCAGTTCTTC
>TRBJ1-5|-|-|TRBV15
CATSRDGRPQHF
TGTGCCACCAGCAGAGATGGGCGGCCCCAGCATTTT
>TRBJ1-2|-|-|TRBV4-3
CASSQEGGRNYGYTF
TGCGCCAGCAGCCAAGAAGGTGGGCGGAACTATGGCTACACCTTC